A single sample gave rise to the 23 T cell receptor beta chains below, sequenced in a study of T cells in Graves' hyperthyroidism and ophthalmopathy. The CDR3 regions of TCR beta were amplified from RNA transcripts. With the HTBI primer set, the TCR CDR3 went through a first round of RT-PCR. Each CDR3 protein is one row after TCRdb ran MiXCR on the multiplex PCR reads. The profile shows around 300,000 distinct CDR3 sequences, around 25% of them singletons. Sequenced input: blood. The receptors shown here come from a man in his forties with Graves' hyperthyroidism that later progressed to Graves' ophthalmopathy.

The sample holds a few counts of this clonotype. This sequence joins TRBV30 and TRBJ2-5, with D possibly called TRBD1 or TRBD2 (6 bases each). The CDR3 covers 11 residues. V dropped 8 bases and J dropped 3 bases, with 10 bases sitting between them. Germline V CDR1 and CDR2: GTSNPN, SVGIG (reference sequence). The CDR3 here is CAGGGEETQYF. The CDR3 DNA reads TGTGCCGGAGGGGGAGAAGAGACCCAGTACTTC.

This rearrangement joins TRBV20-1 to TRBJ1-1; TRBD1 agrees at 7 bases. Per germline, CDR1 DFQATT and CDR2 SNEGSKA (reference sequence). There are 13 residues in the CDR3. Trimming at V came to 6 bases and at J to 9 bases, leaving 13 bases not matched to a gene. The CDR3 sequence: CSAANPGQLKAFF. CDR3 sequence (DNA): TGCAGTGCCGCAAATCCGGGACAGCTTAAAGCTTTCTTT.

This clonotype has ten or more counts. The V call is TRBV7-2, the J call TRBJ2-6; TRBD1 is a possible D gene (5 bases). Trimming stripped 1 base from V and 0 bases from J, with 10 bases between. The CDR3 has 17 amino acids. CDR1 is SGHTA and CDR2 is FQGNSA in the germline V gene. This chain's CDR3 is CASSLGGTNSGANVLTF. The CDR3 region has the DNA TGTGCCAGCAGCTTAGGGGGCACGAACTCTGGGGCCAACGTCCTGACTTTC.

This clonotype has a count of ten or more. This sequence joins TRBV29-1 and TRBJ2-7; tentatively, D is TRBD2 (6 bases). The V and J ends lost 7 bases and 7 bases respectively, with 14 bases between them. The CDR3 covers 11 residues. Germline values: CDR1 SQVTM, CDR2 ANQGSEA. The CDR3 protein is CSGGGSREQYF. CDR3 DNA: TGCAGCGGGGGAGGATCACGGGAGCAGTACTTC.

This clonotype was counted ten times or more. The rearrangement uses TRBV12-3 or TRBV12-4 and TRBJ1-5; D not resolved. CDR3 length: 11 residues. Trimming took 5 bases from V and 4 from J, leaving 3 bases between them. The CDR3 DNA is TGTGCCAGCAGTCAGAATCAGCCCCAGCATTTT. Translation: CASSQNQPQHF.

This clonotype was observed at least ten times. This chain connects TRBV19 to TRBJ1-1, with TRBD1 as a possible D gene (5 bases). The CDR3 runs to 16 residues. Trimming left V 3 bases short and J 0 bases short, with 14 bases between. Per the germline V gene, CDR1 is LNHDA and CDR2 is SQIVND (reference sequence). The CDR3 DNA is TGTGCCAGTAGTATGGTTAGGGGCGTGGTGAACACTGAAGCTTTCTTT. Encoded protein: CASSMVRGVVNTEAFF.

V gene TRBV19 combines with J gene TRBJ1-5, with D possibly matching TRBD1 (6 bases). This CDR3 spans 17 amino acids. From germline, CDR1 is LNHDA and CDR2 SQIVND (reference sequence). V lost 7 bases and J 0 bases, leaving 19 bases between the germline ends. This CDR3 is CASTPGAVTYSNQPQHF. The CDR3 nucleotides read TGTGCCAGTACCCCGGGGGCGGTGACATATAGCAATCAGCCCCAGCATTTT.

In this sample, this clonotype turned up many times. This may be a read error: a much more frequent sequence differs by one nucleotide. Likely a read error: the CDR3 ends without its conserved phenylalanine or tryptophan. The V gene is TRBV6-1, the J gene TRBJ1-1; D uncertain. The V and J ends lost 2 bases and 1 base respectively, with 5 bases between them. The CDR3 is made up of 13 amino acids. Per the germline V gene, CDR1 is MNHNS and CDR2 is SASEGT. CDR3 in amino acids: CASSELRNTEAFS. The CDR3 DNA reads TGTGCCAGCAGTGAACTCAGGAACACTGAAGCTTTCTCT.

This clonotype was picked up many times. V and J are TRBV19 and TRBJ1-1, with 11 bases aligning to TRBD1. This CDR3 region has 17 residues. The germline gives CDR1 LNHDA, CDR2 SQIVND (reference sequence). J gave up 2 bases and V 10 bases, and 15 bases lay outside the gene matches. The chain's CDR3 is CATQAGGTGGRNTEAFF. The CDR3 DNA sequence: TGTGCCACCCAAGCCGGAGGGACAGGGGGAAGAAACACTGAAGCTTTCTTT.

This clonotype was recorded many times. The chain uses TRBV7-2 and TRBJ2-7; 7 bases align to TRBD2. J was trimmed by 0 bases and V by 2 bases; bases with no gene match: 4. Germline-derived CDR1 and CDR2 are SGHTA and FQGNSA. This CDR3 is 15 amino acids long. CDR3 DNA: TGTGCCAGCAGCTTAAGCGGGACGGACTCCTACGAGCAGTACTTC. Residues: CASSLSGTDSYEQYF.

This clonotype was recorded many times. V gene TRBV5-1 combines with J gene TRBJ2-7, with 9 bases matching TRBD1. Germline CDR1 SGHRS, CDR2 YFSETQ. V lost 2 bases, J lost 0 bases, and 9 bases stayed unmatched. CDR3 length: 17 amino acids. For the CDR3, the DNA is TGCGCCAGCAGCTTCGATGCCGGGACAGGGATCTCCTACGAGCAGTACTTC. This encodes CASSFDAGTGISYEQYF.

This clonotype was counted at least ten times. The chain employs TRBV5-4 and TRBJ2-7; D might be TRBD1 (6 bases). The V and J ends lost 4 bases and 0 bases respectively, with 14 bases between them. Germline V gene data show CDR1 as SGHNT and CDR2 as YYREEE (reference sequence). CDR3 length equals 15 residues. CDR3 sequence reads: CASSEGQISSYEQYF. The CDR3 nucleotides read TGTGCCAGCAGCGAAGGACAGATAAGCTCCTACGAGCAGTACTTC. Supplemented by reference TRBV5-4 and TRBJ2-7, the full variable domain reads ETGVTQSPTHLIKTRGQQVTLRCSSQSGHNTVSWYQQALGQGPQFIFQYYREEENGRGNFPPRFSGLQFPNYSSELNVNALELDDSALYLCASSEGQISSYEQYFGPGTRLTVT.

This chain links TRBV11-2 with TRBJ2-5; D unresolved. V shed 4 bases and J shed 8 bases, with 14 bases lying between them. Germline CDR1 and CDR2: SGHAT and FQNNGV. CDR3 size: 13 residues. This chain's CDR3 is CASSSYHRETQYF. In DNA, the CDR3 is TGTGCCAGCAGCTCCTACCACCGCGAAACCCAGTACTTC.

DNA for the CDR3: TGTGCCAGCTCCCTCCTCGGGATCGCCTACGAGCAGTACTTC. Translating it yields CASSLLGIAYEQYF. The rearrangement uses TRBV28 and TRBJ2-7; TRBD2 is a possible D gene (5 bases). The V end was cut by 8 bases, the J end by 2 bases, with 16 bases between. Germline V lookup: CDR1 MDHEN, CDR2 SYDVKM. This CDR3 comprises 14 residues. Combining the CDR3 with reference TRBV28 and TRBJ2-7 gives the whole variable domain DVKVTQSSRYLVKRTGEKVFLECVQDMDHENMFWYRQDPGLGLRLIYFSYDVKMKEKGDIPEGYSVSREKKERFSLILESASTNQTSMYLCASSLLGIAYEQYFGPGTRLTVT.

This clonotype was picked up many times. V usage is TRBV10-3 and J usage is TRBJ2-7; no reliable D call. CDR3 length: 19 amino acids. V was cut by 0 bases and J by 2 bases, with 23 bases left in between. Germline CDR1 ENHRY, CDR2 SYGVKD. CDR3 DNA: TGTGCCATCAGTGAGTCGAGTCGGGTCGGTTGGGGTGGCGCCTACGAGCAGTACTTC. It translates to CAISESSRVGWGGAYEQYF.

The table lists this clonotype with many counts. V usage is TRBV20-1 and J usage is TRBJ2-5; unclear D gene. CDR3 size: 13 residues. Germline CDR1 and CDR2: DFQATT and SNEGSKA (reference sequence). The ends were cut back, 6 bases at V and 1 base at J, with 12 bases in the middle. As DNA, the CDR3 is TGCAGTGCACCCATGGGAACCCAAGAGACCCAGTACTTC. It is translated as CSAPMGTQETQYF.

The V gene is TRBV6-1, the J gene TRBJ2-7; possibly TRBD1 or TRBD2 for D (6 bases each). The ends were cut back, 6 bases at V and 12 bases at J, with 24 bases in the middle. The CDR3 runs 14 residues. Germline CDR1 is MNHNS and CDR2 is SASEGT. CDR3 DNA sequence: TGTGCCAGCAGGCCCTCGGGGGCAGGGACTTTCACGTACTTC. Its translation is CASRPSGAGTFTYF.

This clonotype occurred many times. The chain is built from TRBV28 and TRBJ2-7; D may correspond to TRBD1 or TRBD2 (5 bases each). The CDR3 contains 17 residues. Trimming shortened V by 5 bases and J by 1 base, and 21 bases separated the two germline ends. Looked up from germline, CDR1 is MDHEN and CDR2 is SYDVKM. CDR3 DNA: TGTGCCAGCAGTAGACCCGAGGGACCTTGGAAGTCCTACGAGCAGTACTTC. Its translation is CASSRPEGPWKSYEQYF. The variable domain in full, completed from reference TRBV28 and TRBJ2-7, reads DVKVTQSSRYLVKRTGEKVFLECVQDMDHENMFWYRQDPGLGLRLIYFSYDVKMKEKGDIPEGYSVSREKKERFSLILESASTNQTSMYLCASSRPEGPWKSYEQYFGPGTRLTVT.

This clonotype was recorded many times. The chain couples TRBV2 to TRBJ1-1; TRBD1 matches 10 bases. This CDR3 spans 12 amino acids. In germline, CDR1 is SNHLY, CDR2 FYNNEI. This CDR3 reads CANGQGGTEAFF. The DNA for the CDR3 is TGTGCTAACGGACAGGGGGGGACTGAAGCTTTCTTT.

Many counts were recorded for this clonotype. CDR3 in amino acids: CASSLRRAGELFF. CDR3 in DNA: TGTGCCAGCAGTTTAAGGAGGGCCGGGGAGCTGTTTTTT. This chain uses TRBV12-3 or TRBV12-4 with TRBJ2-2, with D possibly TRBD2 on 6 matching bases. The V and J ends lost 2 bases and 6 bases respectively, with 7 bases between them. This CDR3 is 13 amino acids long.

This clonotype was counted ten times or more. The chain uses TRBV12-3 or TRBV12-4 and TRBJ1-2; 7 bases align to TRBD1. This CDR3 has 13 amino acids. V was pared by 6 bases and J by 4 bases, with 5 bases of the junction left unmatched. The CDR3 sequence is CASSPEGAYGYTF. CDR3 nucleotide sequence: TGTGCCAGCAGCCCTGAGGGGGCCTATGGCTACACCTTC.

This clonotype was recorded a few times. This chain connects TRBV12-3 or TRBV12-4 to TRBJ1-1; tentative D call: TRBD1 (5 bases). V was trimmed by 6 bases and J by 7 bases, leaving 12 bases between them. CDR3 length equals 12 residues. The CDR3 region has the DNA TGTGCCAGCAGACGTCATGACAGTGAAGCTTTCTTT. This translates into CASRRHDSEAFF.

The V call is TRBV6-1, the J call TRBJ2-2; either TRBD1 or TRBD2 may supply D (6 bases each). This CDR3 has 16 residues. Germline lookup yields CDR1 MNHNS and CDR2 SASEGT. The germline V and J ends were trimmed by 5 bases and 5 bases, with 18 bases remaining between them. Here the CDR3 reads CASSPNGGLGTGELFF. The CDR3 DNA follows: TGTGCCAGCAGTCCGAATGGGGGGCTAGGGACCGGGGAGCTGTTTTTT.